The 30 T cell receptor beta chains presented below share a single source sample, sequenced in a study of identical twins. MiXCR, applied by TCRdb to the 5' RACE reads, yields one record per CDR3 protein. The repertoire includes more than 200,000 distinct CDR3 sequences, more than 12% of them detected once, and under 9.5% sits in the top ten. The sequenced material came from memory (CD45RO+) T cells sorted from blood. The receptor set was obtained from a woman aged 18-29 years in good health.

The table lists this clonotype with a few counts. This rearrangement joins TRBV20-1 to TRBJ2-7; D remains unclear. Germline CDR1 DFQATT, CDR2 SNEGSKA (reference sequence). The V end was cut by 6 bases, the J end by 0 bases, with 15 bases between. The CDR3 contains 14 residues. As DNA, the CDR3 is TGCAGTGCGTCGTCGCCAGATACCTCCTACGAGCAGTACTTC. Amino acids: CSASSPDTSYEQYF.

This clonotype has a count of ten or more. The V and J genes are TRBV2 and TRBJ2-2, with unresolved D. The CDR3 runs 12 residues. The V gene's germline CDR1 is SNHLY and CDR2 FYNNEI. V lost 6 bases and J 3 bases, leaving 5 bases between the germline ends. Here the CDR3 reads CASREYTGELFF. The CDR3 nucleotides are TGTGCCAGCAGAGAGTACACCGGGGAGCTGTTTTTT.

The gene calls are TRBV5-7 and TRBJ2-1, with D maybe TRBD2 (6 bases). TRBV5-7 is treated as an ORF (open reading frame) with a function not yet certain. The V end was cut by 4 bases, the J end by 3 bases, with 11 bases between. This CDR3 is built from 14 residues. For the CDR3, the DNA is TGTGCCAGCAGCGCGGGGACTTTCTACAATGAGCAGTTCTTC. Translated: CASSAGTFYNEQFF.

This clonotype was observed a handful of times. The J gene is TRBJ2-5, the V gene TRBV5-1, with D unclear. The CDR3 length is 14 residues. Between the trimmed V and J ends, which lost 4 bases and 4 bases, there was a span of 14 bases. In germline, CDR1 is SGHRS, CDR2 YFSETQ. The CDR3 region has the DNA TGCGCCAGCAGCACTGAACCCTGGAGAGAGACCCAGTACTTC. Translation gives CASSTEPWRETQYF.

The chain carries TRBV9 and TRBJ2-7; D unresolved. The V and J ends lost 1 base and 2 bases respectively, with 10 bases between them. CDR1 is SGDLS, CDR2 YYNGEE, per germline. The CDR3 sequence is 14 residues long. The CDR3 region is CASSVTSLAYEQYF. The CDR3 DNA reads as TGTGCCAGCAGCGTAACGTCCCTCGCCTACGAGCAGTACTTC. The full variable domain, its missing parts supplied by reference TRBV9 and TRBJ2-7, is DSGVTQTPKHLITATGQRVTLRCSPRSGDLSVYWYQQSLDQGLQFLIQYYNGEERAKGNILERFSAQQFPDLHSELNLSSLELGDSALYFCASSVTSLAYEQYFGPGTRLTVT.

The chain has TRBV5-1 and TRBJ2-3; TRBD2 matches at 8 bases. V was clipped by 2 bases and J by 6 bases; unmatched bases: 8. This CDR3 spans 15 amino acids. Germline values: CDR1 SGHRS, CDR2 YFSETQ. The CDR3 region is CASSLAGVAGDTQYF. The CDR3 nucleotides read TGCGCCAGCAGCTTAGCGGGAGTTGCTGGTGATACGCAGTATTTT.

This clonotype was observed many times. The chain links TRBV12-3 or TRBV12-4 to TRBJ2-1; D uncertain. CDR3 size: 17 residues. The germline V and J ends were trimmed by 2 bases and 0 bases, with 14 bases remaining between them. The CDR3 sequence: CASSLKDPLSSYNEQFF. CDR3 nucleotides: TGTGCCAGCAGTTTAAAGGACCCCCTGAGCTCCTACAATGAGCAGTTCTTC.

CDR3 loop: CATSSSAVNTEAFF. The CDR3, as DNA: TGTGCCACCAGCAGCAGCGCCGTGAACACTGAAGCTTTCTTT. V gene TRBV15 combines with J gene TRBJ1-1; no reliable D call. CDR3 length: 14 amino acids. The germline gives CDR1 LNHNV, CDR2 YYDKDF (reference sequence). V was trimmed by 3 bases and J by 0 bases, leaving 8 bases between them. The full variable domain, with the rest looked up from reference TRBV15 and TRBJ1-1, is DAMVIQNPRYQVTQFGKPVTLSCSQTLNHNVMYWYQQKSSQAPKLLFHYYDKDFNNEADTPDNFQSRRPNTSFCFLDIRSPGLGDTAMYLCATSSSAVNTEAFFGQGTRLTVV.

This chain links TRBV12-3 or TRBV12-4 with TRBJ2-6; possibly TRBD1 for D (6 bases). Trimming removed 1 base from V and 0 bases from J, with 13 bases in between. The CDR3 runs to 18 residues. The CDR3 region is CASSLGTQGSSGANVLTF. The CDR3 region has the DNA TGTGCCAGCAGTTTAGGAACACAGGGTAGCTCTGGGGCCAACGTCCTGACTTTC.

This chain uses TRBV7-9 with TRBJ2-1, with 11 bases that match TRBD1. CDR1 is SEHNR, CDR2 FQNEAQ, per germline (reference sequence). The V gene end was trimmed by 5 bases and the J gene end by 10 bases; junction bases not matched to a gene: 10. CDR3 length: 15 residues. The CDR3 sequence: CASSAPGQGVNEQFF. The CDR3 DNA follows: TGTGCCAGCAGCGCCCCGGGACAGGGGGTCAACGAGCAGTTCTTC.

This clonotype was found a few times. CDR3 in DNA: TGCGCCAGCACCCTACAAGGGACACCGACCTACGAGCAGTACTTC. This sequence encodes CASTLQGTPTYEQYF. V gene TRBV5-1 combines with J gene TRBJ2-7; maybe TRBD1 (6 bases). With 6 bases removed from V and 2 bases from J, the gap between germline ends came to 18 bases. The CDR3 is 15 residues long. Germline-derived CDR1 and CDR2 are SGHRS and YFSETQ.

This chain connects TRBV20-1 to TRBJ2-3, with TRBD2 matching over 10 bases. The CDR3 has 17 amino acids. Germline-derived CDR1 and CDR2 are DFQATT and SNEGSKA (reference sequence). V shed 3 bases, J shed 1 base, and the junction held 10 bases outside the gene matches. This chain's CDR3 is CSASLASGSRGTDTQYF. The CDR3 bases are TGCAGTGCTAGTCTGGCTAGCGGGAGTCGGGGCACAGATACGCAGTATTTT.

The V call is TRBV12-3 or TRBV12-4, the J call TRBJ1-1, with D possibly being TRBD1 (5 bases). CDR3 size: 13 residues. V lost 4 bases and J lost 10, with 16 bases in between. CDR3: CASSSREASGAFF. The CDR3 DNA sequence: TGTGCCAGCAGTTCCAGGGAGGCCTCCGGAGCTTTCTTT.

The chain carries TRBV5-1 and TRBJ2-3, with D maybe TRBD1 (5 bases). This CDR3 region has 16 residues. The germline V gene encodes CDR1 SGHRS and CDR2 YFSETQ. The V end was cut by 4 bases, the J end by 0 bases, with 15 bases between. The CDR3 reads CASSPTESTSTDTQYF. For the CDR3, the DNA is TGCGCCAGCAGCCCGACAGAGAGTACTAGCACAGATACGCAGTATTTT.

The chain recombines TRBV3-1 with TRBJ2-5; TRBD2 matches 9 bases. Germline CDR1 and CDR2: LGHDT and YNNKEL (reference sequence). There are 19 residues in the CDR3. V lost 1 base, J lost 1 base, and 13 bases stayed unmatched. This chain's CDR3 is CASSQGGPTAGGLQETQYF. The CDR3 coding sequence is TGTGCCAGCAGCCAAGGAGGCCCTACAGCGGGGGGCCTCCAAGAGACCCAGTACTTC.

The chain couples TRBV4-2 to TRBJ1-4, with D possibly TRBD1 on 5 matching bases. CDR1 and CDR2 from the germline V gene are LGHNA and YNFKEQ. CDR3 size: 16 residues. V dropped 0 bases and J dropped 2 bases, with 10 bases sitting between them. The CDR3 bases are TGTGCCAGCAGCCAAGATGTTGAGGGGACTAATGAAAAACTGTTTTTT. It encodes CASSQDVEGTNEKLFF.

This rearrangement joins TRBV11-2 to TRBJ1-5; no clear D gene. V lost 5 bases, J lost 4 bases, and 12 bases lay in between. The CDR3 covers 14 residues. Germline CDR1 and CDR2: SGHAT and FQNNGV. The CDR3 nucleotides are TGTGCCAGCAGCCCCCACCCAGATAATCAGCCCCAGCATTTT. Translation: CASSPHPDNQPQHF.

This clonotype was recorded at least ten times. The chain couples TRBV10-3 to TRBJ2-7; D perhaps matches TRBD1 (6 bases). The germline V gene has CDR1 ENHRY and CDR2 SYGVKD. V was cut by 9 bases and J by 2 bases, with 11 bases left in between. This CDR3 is built from 12 residues. CDR3 bases: TGTGCCATAGGGGACAACACCTACGAGCAGTACTTC. It specifies CAIGDNTYEQYF.

The J gene is TRBJ2-5, the V gene TRBV5-8; 13 bases are a match to TRBD2. The trim removed 4 bases at V and 5 bases at J, leaving 2 bases unmatched. This CDR3 region has 14 residues. Germline V gene lookup returns CDR1 SGHTS and CDR2 YDEGEE. This chain's CDR3 is CASSETSGRETQYF. CDR3 bases: TGTGCCAGCAGCGAGACTAGCGGGAGGGAGACCCAGTACTTC.

In its sample, this clonotype was seen a few times. The genes are TRBV7-2 and TRBJ2-1; 8 bases map to TRBD1. CDR3 length equals 15 residues. With V trimmed by 2 bases and J by 10 bases, 10 bases remained unmatched. Germline CDR1 SGHTA, CDR2 FQGNSA. The chain's CDR3 is CASSLYWDRIQEQFF. For the CDR3, the DNA is TGTGCCAGCAGCTTATACTGGGACAGGATCCAAGAGCAGTTCTTC. Full variable domain (missing parts from reference TRBV7-2 and TRBJ2-1): GAGVSQSPSNKVTEKGKDVELRCDPISGHTALYWYRQSLGQGLEFLIYFQGNSAPDKSGLPSDRFSAERTGGSVSTLTIQRTQQEDSAVYLCASSLYWDRIQEQFFGPGTRLTVL.

The CDR3 spells CSAGRQGNQPQHF. Here the CDR3 DNA reads TGCAGTGCTGGTAGACAGGGCAATCAGCCCCAGCATTTT. This chain links TRBV20-1 with TRBJ1-5, with D perhaps matching TRBD1 (6 bases). Germline V gives CDR1 DFQATT, CDR2 SNEGSKA (reference sequence). The CDR3 contains 13 residues. Trimming removed 5 bases at V and 2 bases at J, with 10 bases between.

The chain joins TRBV2 to TRBJ1-4, with a weak D call TRBD1 (6 bases). Trimming stripped 5 bases from V and 3 bases from J, with 13 bases between. Germline loops: CDR1 SNHLY, CDR2 FYNNEI. The length of the CDR3 is 15 residues. This CDR3 is CASSSRQVPNEKLFF. As DNA, the CDR3 is TGTGCCAGCAGTTCCCGACAGGTTCCTAATGAAAAACTGTTTTTT. Full variable domain (outside the CDR3, taken from reference TRBV2 and TRBJ1-4): EPEVTQTPSHQVTQMGQEVILRCVPISNHLYFYWYRQILGQKVEFLVSFYNNEISEKSEIFDDQFSVERPDGSNFTLKIRSTKLEDSAMYFCASSSRQVPNEKLFFGSGTQLSVL.

The chain employs TRBV7-3 and TRBJ2-5, with a possible D match to TRBD2 (7 bases). V dropped 4 bases and J dropped 4 bases, with 16 bases sitting between them. The V gene's germline CDR1 is SGHTA and CDR2 FQGTGA. The CDR3 consists of 15 residues. CDR3 sequence: CASSSLGGPGETQYF. Here the CDR3 DNA reads TGTGCCAGCAGCTCGCTCGGGGGGCCGGGAGAGACCCAGTACTTC.

This clonotype was picked up a small number of times. The chain carries TRBV29-1 and TRBJ2-7; D remains ambiguous. The CDR3 extends over 12 amino acids. The V gene's germline CDR1 is SQVTM and CDR2 ANQGSEA. Deletions cut 5 bases from V and 0 bases from J, with 8 bases between. Here the CDR3 DNA reads TGCAGCGTTACTTTGGGCTCCTACGAGCAGTACTTC. Its protein product is CSVTLGSYEQYF.

This clonotype was seen a handful of times. The chain's CDR3 is CASSFNRVDTQYF. The CDR3 DNA sequence: TGTGCCAGCAGCTTTAACAGGGTAGATACGCAGTATTTT. The V and J genes are TRBV7-2 and TRBJ2-3; D perhaps matches TRBD1 (6 bases). This CDR3 spans 13 amino acids. V lost 3 bases, J lost 5 bases, and 9 bases lay in between. Germline CDR1 SGHTA, CDR2 FQGNSA.

The chain recombines TRBV12-3 or TRBV12-4 with TRBJ2-1; unclear D gene. There are 12 residues in the CDR3. The ends were cut back, 7 bases at V and 4 bases at J, with 8 bases in the middle. CDR3 nucleotides: TGTGCCAGCACCCTAAGATACAATGAGCAGTTCTTC. This sequence encodes CASTLRYNEQFF.

This chain joins TRBV12-3 or TRBV12-4 and TRBJ1-6, with a possible D match to TRBD1 (5 bases). With 6 bases removed from V and 6 bases from J, the gap between germline ends came to 12 bases. The CDR3 is 14 amino acids. The CDR3 DNA follows: TGTGCCAGCAGCCCCTCCGGGGGTAATTCACCCCTCCACTTT. It codes for CASSPSGGNSPLHF.

The chain carries TRBV27 and TRBJ2-1, with 10 bases identical to TRBD2. The V gene's germline CDR1 is MNHEY and CDR2 SMNVEV (reference sequence). V lost 6 bases, J lost 7 bases, and 3 bases stayed unmatched. The CDR3 covers 13 residues. CDR3 in amino acids: CASRGLAANEQFF. In DNA, the CDR3 is TGTGCCAGCAGAGGACTAGCGGCGAATGAGCAGTTCTTC.

This clonotype was counted a few times. V gene TRBV3-1 combines with J gene TRBJ1-6; no firm D call. CDR1 and CDR2 from the germline V gene are LGHDT and YNNKEL (reference sequence). The CDR3 contains 14 residues. The germline V and J ends were trimmed by 1 base and 8 bases, with 9 bases remaining between them. Written as DNA, the CDR3 is TGTGCCAGCAGCCAAGGGGCGGCTGATTCACCCCTCCACTTT. It encodes CASSQGAADSPLHF. The full variable domain, rest sourced from reference TRBV3-1 and TRBJ1-6, is DTAVSQTPKYLVTQMGNDKSIKCEQNLGHDTMYWYKQDSKKFLKIMFSYNNKELIINETVPNRFSPKSPDKAHLNLHINSLELGDSAVYFCASSQGAADSPLHFGNGTRLTVT.

J is TRBJ2-7 and V is TRBV12-3 or TRBV12-4; D is ambiguous. The germline V and J ends were trimmed by 2 bases and 3 bases, with 14 bases remaining between them. The CDR3 is 15 residues long. CDR3 amino acids: CASSLSRETYYEQYF. In nucleotides, the CDR3 is TGTGCCAGCAGTTTAAGTAGAGAGACGTACTACGAGCAGTACTTC.